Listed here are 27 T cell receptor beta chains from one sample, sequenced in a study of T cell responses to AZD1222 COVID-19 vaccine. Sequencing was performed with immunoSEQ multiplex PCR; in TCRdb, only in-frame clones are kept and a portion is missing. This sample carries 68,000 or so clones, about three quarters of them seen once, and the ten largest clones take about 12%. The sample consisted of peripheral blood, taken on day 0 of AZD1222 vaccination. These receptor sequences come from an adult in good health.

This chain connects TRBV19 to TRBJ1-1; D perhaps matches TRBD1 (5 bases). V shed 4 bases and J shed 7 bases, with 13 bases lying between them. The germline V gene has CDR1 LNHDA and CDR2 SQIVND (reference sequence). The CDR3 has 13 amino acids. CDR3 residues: CASSTADSYEAFF. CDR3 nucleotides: TGTGCCAGTAGTACCGCTGACAGCTATGAAGCTTTCTTT.

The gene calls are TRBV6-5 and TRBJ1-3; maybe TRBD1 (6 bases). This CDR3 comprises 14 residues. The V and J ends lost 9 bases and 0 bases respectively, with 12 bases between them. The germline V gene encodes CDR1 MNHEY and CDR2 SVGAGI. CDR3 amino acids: CASLRDNSGNTIYF. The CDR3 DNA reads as TGTGCCAGTCTCCGGGACAACTCTGGAAACACCATATATTTT.

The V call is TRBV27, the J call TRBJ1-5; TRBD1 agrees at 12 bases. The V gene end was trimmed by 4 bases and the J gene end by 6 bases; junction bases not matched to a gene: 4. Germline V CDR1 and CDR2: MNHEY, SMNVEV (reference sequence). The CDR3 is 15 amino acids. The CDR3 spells CASSSGQGASQPQHF. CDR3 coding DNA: TGTGCCAGCAGTTCGGGACAGGGGGCGAGTCAGCCCCAGCATTTT.

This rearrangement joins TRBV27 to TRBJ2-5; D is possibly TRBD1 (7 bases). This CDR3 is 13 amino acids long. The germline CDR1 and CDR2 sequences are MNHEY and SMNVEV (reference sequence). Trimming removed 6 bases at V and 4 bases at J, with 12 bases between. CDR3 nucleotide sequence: TGTGCCAGCAGGCAGGGGGGCGGAGAGACCCAGTACTTC. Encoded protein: CASRQGGGETQYF.

The CDR3 nucleotides are TGTGCCAGCAGCCAAGGGGTGTCTCAGGGGGCGCGGGGAAACACCATATATTTT. It yields the protein CASSQGVSQGARGNTIYF. The V call is TRBV3-1 (or the pseudogene TRBV3-2), the J call TRBJ1-3; 8 positions match TRBD1. The trim removed 1 base at V and 4 bases at J, leaving 12 bases unmatched. Germline loops: CDR1 LGHDT, CDR2 YNNKEL (reference sequence). The CDR3 runs to 18 residues.

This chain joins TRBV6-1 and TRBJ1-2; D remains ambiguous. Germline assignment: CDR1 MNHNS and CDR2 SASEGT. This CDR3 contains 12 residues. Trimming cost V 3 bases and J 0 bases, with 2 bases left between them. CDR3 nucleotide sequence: TGTGCCAGCAGTGAGGCTAACTATGGCTACACCTTC. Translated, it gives CASSEANYGYTF.

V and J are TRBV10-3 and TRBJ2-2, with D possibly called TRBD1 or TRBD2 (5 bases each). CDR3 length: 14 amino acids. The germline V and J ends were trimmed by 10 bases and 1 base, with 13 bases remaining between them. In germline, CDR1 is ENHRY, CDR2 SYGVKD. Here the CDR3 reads CATGGGRNTGELFF. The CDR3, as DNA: TGTGCCACAGGTGGGGGACGGAACACCGGGGAGCTGTTTTTT.

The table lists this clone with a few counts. CDR3: CASSVRTGGNYGYTF. CDR3 DNA sequence: TGCGCCAGCAGCGTCCGGACAGGGGGCAACTATGGCTACACCTTC. The genes are TRBV5-1 and TRBJ1-2; the match to TRBD1 covers 11 bases. Germline CDR1 SGHRS, CDR2 YFSETQ. The CDR3 is made up of 15 amino acids. V lost 4 bases and J lost 2; bases outside the gene matches: 4.

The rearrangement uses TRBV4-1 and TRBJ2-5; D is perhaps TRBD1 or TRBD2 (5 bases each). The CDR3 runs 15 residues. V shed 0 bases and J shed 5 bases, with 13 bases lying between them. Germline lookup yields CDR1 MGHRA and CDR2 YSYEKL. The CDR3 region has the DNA TGCGCCAGCAGCCAAGATCGAGGGGTCCGGGAGACCCAGTACTTC. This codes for CASSQDRGVRETQYF.

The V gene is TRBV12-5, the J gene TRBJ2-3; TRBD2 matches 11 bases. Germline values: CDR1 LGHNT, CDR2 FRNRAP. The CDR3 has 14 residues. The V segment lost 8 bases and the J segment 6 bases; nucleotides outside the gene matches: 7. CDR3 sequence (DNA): TGTGCTAGTCGGGCTAGCGGGGGGACGGATACGCAGTATTTT. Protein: CASRASGGTDTQYF. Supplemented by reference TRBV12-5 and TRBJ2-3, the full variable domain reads DARVTQTPRHKVTEMGQEVTMRCQPILGHNTVFWYRQTMMQGLELLAYFRNRAPLDDSGMPKDRFSAEMPDATLATLKIQPSEPRDSAVYFCASRASGGTDTQYFGPGTRLTVL.

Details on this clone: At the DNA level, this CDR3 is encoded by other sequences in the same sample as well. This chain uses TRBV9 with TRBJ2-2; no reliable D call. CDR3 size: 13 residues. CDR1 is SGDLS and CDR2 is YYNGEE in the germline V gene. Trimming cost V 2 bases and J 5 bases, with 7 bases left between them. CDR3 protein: CASSVTLTGELFF. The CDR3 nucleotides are TGTGCCAGCAGCGTGACCTTAACCGGGGAGCTGTTTTTT.

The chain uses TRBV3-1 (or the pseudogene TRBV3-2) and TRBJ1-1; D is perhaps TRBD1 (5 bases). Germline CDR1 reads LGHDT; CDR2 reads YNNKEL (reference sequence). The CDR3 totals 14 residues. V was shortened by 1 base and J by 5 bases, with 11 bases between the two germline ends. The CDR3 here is CASSQGLGVTEAFF. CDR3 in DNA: TGTGCCAGCAGCCAAGGGTTGGGGGTTACTGAAGCTTTCTTT.

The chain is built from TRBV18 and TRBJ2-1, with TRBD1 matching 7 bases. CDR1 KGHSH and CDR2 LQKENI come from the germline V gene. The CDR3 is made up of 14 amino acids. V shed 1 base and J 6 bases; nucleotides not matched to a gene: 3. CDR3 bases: TGTGCCAGCTCACCACGACAGGGCTCCAATGAGCAGTTCTTC. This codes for CASSPRQGSNEQFF.

The CDR3 sequence is CASSLDRRSSYNEQFF. CDR3 DNA: TGCGCCAGCAGCTTGGACCGGAGAAGCTCCTACAATGAGCAGTTCTTC. The V call is TRBV5-1, the J call TRBJ2-1; D remains unclear. The length of the CDR3 is 16 residues. Germline CDR1 is SGHRS and CDR2 is YFSETQ. Between the trimmed V and J ends, which lost 0 bases and 0 bases, there was a span of 10 bases.

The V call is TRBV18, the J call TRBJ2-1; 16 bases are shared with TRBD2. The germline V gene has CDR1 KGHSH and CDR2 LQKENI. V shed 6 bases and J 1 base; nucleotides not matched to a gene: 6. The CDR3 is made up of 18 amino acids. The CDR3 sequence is CASSLGLAGGRSYNEQFF. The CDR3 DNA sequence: TGTGCCAGCTCGCTGGGACTAGCGGGGGGGCGGTCCTACAATGAGCAGTTCTTC.

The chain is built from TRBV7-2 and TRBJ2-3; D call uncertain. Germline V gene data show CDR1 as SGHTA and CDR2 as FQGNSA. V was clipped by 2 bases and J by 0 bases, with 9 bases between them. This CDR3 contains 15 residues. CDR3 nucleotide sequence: TGTGCCAGCAGCTTAAGGCTATCTAGCACAGATACGCAGTATTTT. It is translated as CASSLRLSSTDTQYF.

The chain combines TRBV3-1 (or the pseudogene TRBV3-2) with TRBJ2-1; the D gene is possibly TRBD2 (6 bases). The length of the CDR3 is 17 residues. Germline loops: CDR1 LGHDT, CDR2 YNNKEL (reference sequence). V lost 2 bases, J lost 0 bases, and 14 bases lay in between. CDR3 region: CASSQFLVGGSYNEQFF. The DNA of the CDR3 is TGTGCCAGCAGCCAATTCCTTGTGGGGGGCTCCTACAATGAGCAGTTCTTC.

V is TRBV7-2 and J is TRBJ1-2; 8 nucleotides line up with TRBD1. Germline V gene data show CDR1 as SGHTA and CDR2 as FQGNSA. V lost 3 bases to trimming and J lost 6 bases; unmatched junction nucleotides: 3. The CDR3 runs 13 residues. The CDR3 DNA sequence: TGTGCCAGCAGCTTGGGACAGGCGAATGGCTACACCTTC. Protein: CASSLGQANGYTF.

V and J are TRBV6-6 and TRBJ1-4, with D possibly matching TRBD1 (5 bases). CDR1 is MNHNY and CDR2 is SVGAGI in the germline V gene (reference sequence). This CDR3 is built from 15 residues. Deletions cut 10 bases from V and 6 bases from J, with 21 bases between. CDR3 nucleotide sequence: TGTGCCACCCGGGATCGAGACAGACTGTATGAAAAACTGTTTTTT. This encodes CATRDRDRLYEKLFF.

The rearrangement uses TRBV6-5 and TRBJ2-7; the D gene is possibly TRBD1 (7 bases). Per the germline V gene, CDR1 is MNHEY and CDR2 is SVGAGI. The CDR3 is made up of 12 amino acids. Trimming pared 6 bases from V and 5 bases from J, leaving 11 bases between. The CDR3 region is CASRPGGHEQYF. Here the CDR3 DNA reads TGTGCCAGCAGGCCAGGGGGGCACGAGCAGTACTTC.

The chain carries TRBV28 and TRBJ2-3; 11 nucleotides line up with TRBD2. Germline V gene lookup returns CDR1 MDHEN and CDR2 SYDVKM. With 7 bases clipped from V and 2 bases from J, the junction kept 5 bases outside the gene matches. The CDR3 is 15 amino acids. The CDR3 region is CASTLAGDYTDTQYF. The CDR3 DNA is TGTGCCAGCACACTAGCGGGGGATTACACAGATACGCAGTATTTT.

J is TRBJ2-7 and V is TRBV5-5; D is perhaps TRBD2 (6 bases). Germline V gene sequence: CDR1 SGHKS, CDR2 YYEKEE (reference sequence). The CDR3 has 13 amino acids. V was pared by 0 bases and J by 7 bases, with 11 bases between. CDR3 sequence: CASSLVRGWEQYF. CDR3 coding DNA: TGTGCCAGCAGCTTGGTCCGGGGGTGGGAGCAGTACTTC.

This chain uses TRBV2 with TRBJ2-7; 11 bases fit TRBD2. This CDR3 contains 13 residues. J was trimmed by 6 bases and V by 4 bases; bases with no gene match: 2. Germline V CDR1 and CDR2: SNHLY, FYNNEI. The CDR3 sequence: CASSGTSGLEQYF. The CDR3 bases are TGTGCCAGCAGTGGGACTAGCGGGCTCGAGCAGTACTTC.

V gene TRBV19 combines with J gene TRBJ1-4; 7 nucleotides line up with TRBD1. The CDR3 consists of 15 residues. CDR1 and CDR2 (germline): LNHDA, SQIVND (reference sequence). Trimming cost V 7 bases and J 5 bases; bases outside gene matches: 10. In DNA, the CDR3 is TGTGCCAGTACCCCTGGGGACAGAACGAATGAAAAACTGTTTTTT. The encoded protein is CASTPGDRTNEKLFF.

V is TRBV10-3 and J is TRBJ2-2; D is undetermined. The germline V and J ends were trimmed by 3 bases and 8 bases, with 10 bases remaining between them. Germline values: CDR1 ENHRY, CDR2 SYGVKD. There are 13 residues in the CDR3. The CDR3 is CAISDLVAGELFF. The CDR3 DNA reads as TGTGCCATCAGTGATCTGGTGGCAGGGGAGCTGTTTTTT.

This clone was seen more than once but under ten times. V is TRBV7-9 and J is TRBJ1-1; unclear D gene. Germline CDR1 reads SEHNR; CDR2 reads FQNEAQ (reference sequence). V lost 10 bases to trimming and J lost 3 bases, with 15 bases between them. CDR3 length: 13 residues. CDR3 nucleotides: TGTGCCATCTCCTCCCGGGGATACACTGAAGCTTTCTTT. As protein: CAISSRGYTEAFF.

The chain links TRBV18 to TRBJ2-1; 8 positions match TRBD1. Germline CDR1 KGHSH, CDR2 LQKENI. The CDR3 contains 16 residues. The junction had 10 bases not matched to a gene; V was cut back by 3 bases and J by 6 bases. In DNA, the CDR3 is TGTGCCAGCTCACCCAGGGGACAGGATCTTGCCAATGAGCAGTTCTTC. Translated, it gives CASSPRGQDLANEQFF.